This entry lists 22 T cell receptor beta chains sequenced from one sample in a study of siplizumab effects on memory and regulatory T cells. Only in-frame clones appear in the TCRdb table, and some are missing; sequencing was by immunoSEQ multiplex PCR. The data hold 50,000 to 75,000 clones, with 79% observed a single time. The sequenced material came from memory CD4+ T cells sorted from blood. All receptors come from a human donor in good health.

V and J are TRBV5-4 and TRBJ2-1, with 10 bases that match TRBD2. This CDR3 has 16 amino acids. J gave up 1 base and V 4 bases, and 5 bases lay outside the gene matches. Germline V gives CDR1 SGHNT, CDR2 YYREEE (reference sequence). This CDR3 is CASSTGTSASYNEQFF. In DNA, the CDR3 is TGTGCCAGCAGCACCGGGACTAGCGCGTCCTACAATGAGCAGTTCTTC.

The V gene is TRBV11-2, the J gene TRBJ2-7; no clear D gene. Trimming stripped 1 base from V and 0 bases from J, with 10 bases between. There are 15 residues in the CDR3. Germline V gene sequence: CDR1 SGHAT, CDR2 FQNNGV. This CDR3 is CASSLVPAGSYEQYF. The CDR3, as DNA: TGTGCCAGCAGCTTAGTTCCGGCAGGCTCCTACGAGCAGTACTTC.

The chain joins TRBV7-2 to TRBJ1-1, with 7 nucleotides matching TRBD1. CDR1 and CDR2 (germline): SGHTA, FQGNSA. The CDR3 spans 18 residues. J was trimmed by 1 base and V by 2 bases; bases with no gene match: 13. In DNA form, the CDR3 reads TGTGCCAGCAGCTTAAGGACAGGCTCAGCCCAGGCGAACACTGAAGCTTTCTTT. Protein sequence: CASSLRTGSAQANTEAFF.

V and J are TRBV6-1 and TRBJ2-7; the D is unclear. The V end lost 4 bases, the J end lost 2 bases, and 6 bases lay between the germline ends. The V gene's germline CDR1 is MNHNS and CDR2 SASEGT. The length of the CDR3 is 12 residues. CDR3 DNA: TGTGCCAGCAGTGCGGAAACCTACGAGCAGTACTTC. It yields the protein CASSAETYEQYF.

This rearrangement joins TRBV18 to TRBJ2-3; no firm D call. The length of the CDR3 is 15 residues. The V end was cut by 1 base, the J end by 3 bases, with 11 bases between. Germline V gene data show CDR1 as KGHSH and CDR2 as LQKENI. The DNA for the CDR3 is TGTGCCAGCTCACCACAATGGGCGCAGACAGATACGCAGTATTTT. Residues: CASSPQWAQTDTQYF.

The chain combines TRBV28 with TRBJ1-4, with D perhaps matching TRBD1 (5 bases). The V gene lost 2 bases and the J gene lost 4 bases, with 17 bases spanning the gap. There are 17 residues in the CDR3. Per germline, CDR1 MDHEN and CDR2 SYDVKM. The DNA for the CDR3 is TGTGCCAGCAGTTTAGGCGGTGGCAGGGCAAGTAATGAAAAACTGTTTTTT. This encodes CASSLGGGRASNEKLFF. Variable domain in full (rest from reference TRBV28 and TRBJ1-4): DVKVTQSSRYLVKRTGEKVFLECVQDMDHENMFWYRQDPGLGLRLIYFSYDVKMKEKGDIPEGYSVSREKKERFSLILESASTNQTSMYLCASSLGGGRASNEKLFFGSGTQLSVL.

This chain uses TRBV7-6 with TRBJ2-5; TRBD1 matches 10 bases. TRBJ2-7 matches the DNA end more closely, so the J call is doubtful. There are 14 residues in the CDR3. Germline-derived CDR1 and CDR2 are SGHVS and FNYEAQ. As DNA, the CDR3 is TGTGCCAGCAGTTCCGGGACAGGGGCCTACGAGCAGTACTTC. As protein: CASSSGTGAYEQYF.

This chain's CDR3 is CASSLAAPLRGHTGELFF. DNA of the CDR3: TGTGCCAGCAGCTTAGCCGCCCCCTTACGGGGGCACACCGGGGAGCTGTTTTTT. The gene calls are TRBV7-9 and TRBJ2-2; perhaps D is TRBD1 or TRBD2 (6 bases each). The CDR3 covers 18 residues. Germline V gene sequence: CDR1 SEHNR, CDR2 FQNEAQ (reference sequence). V was pared by 0 bases and J by 3 bases, with 17 bases between.

Here the CDR3 DNA reads TGTGCCAGCAACCGGGGCTACAATGAGCAGTTCTTC. Protein product: CASNRGYNEQFF. The rearrangement links TRBV14 to TRBJ2-1; a weak D match, TRBD2 (5 bases). This CDR3 region has 12 residues. CDR1 is SGHDN and CDR2 is FVKESK in the germline V gene. V was cut by 7 bases and J by 3 bases, with 7 bases left in between.

This sequence joins TRBV7-9 and TRBJ2-1, with 7 bases matching TRBD2. Germline V CDR1 and CDR2: SEHNR, FQNEAQ (reference sequence). CDR3 length equals 16 residues. Trimming cost V 4 bases and J 4 bases; bases outside gene matches: 10. The CDR3: CASSSSLLASYNEQFF. CDR3 nucleotide sequence: TGTGCCAGCAGCTCGTCATTACTAGCGAGTTACAATGAGCAGTTCTTC.

The chain links TRBV7-2 to TRBJ2-7, with TRBD2 identical over 10 bases. The CDR3 is 15 residues long. CDR1 SGHTA and CDR2 FQGNSA come from the germline V gene. V lost 1 base and J lost 2; bases outside the gene matches: 2. Written as DNA, the CDR3 is TGTGCCAGCAGCTTAGTTGGGACTAGCGCCTACGAGCAGTACTTC. It is translated as CASSLVGTSAYEQYF.

In its sample, this clone was seen a few times. The chain carries TRBV7-6 and TRBJ2-1; D perhaps matches TRBD2 (5 bases). The germline V gene has CDR1 SGHVS and CDR2 FNYEAQ. The ends were cut back, 5 bases at V and 4 bases at J, with 15 bases in the middle. The CDR3 is 15 amino acids. This CDR3 is CASSTRRTLYNEQFF. The CDR3, as DNA: TGTGCCAGCAGCACTAGAAGGACCCTATACAATGAGCAGTTCTTC.

This clone showed up just once. The chain couples TRBV9 to TRBJ2-7; no clear D. V was clipped by 0 bases and J by 5 bases, with 9 bases between them. The germline V gene has CDR1 SGDLS and CDR2 YYNGEE. CDR3 length: 13 residues. In DNA, the CDR3 is TGTGCCAGCAGCGTAGACGGGTATGACGAGCAGTACTTC. Translating it yields CASSVDGYDEQYF.

The rearrangement joins TRBV7-6 to TRBJ1-6, with D perhaps TRBD1 (6 bases). Trimming cost V 1 base and J 7 bases, with 8 bases left between them. This CDR3 has 14 residues. In germline, CDR1 is SGHVS, CDR2 FNYEAQ. CDR3 coding DNA: TGTGCCAGCAGCTTAGACCAGGGGAATTCACCCCTCCACTTT. As protein: CASSLDQGNSPLHF.

V usage is TRBV27 and J usage is TRBJ1-2, with 10 bases fitting TRBD1. The germline V gene encodes CDR1 MNHEY and CDR2 SMNVEV (reference sequence). The CDR3 sequence is 13 residues long. The V and J ends lost 8 bases and 4 bases, in that order; junction bases with no gene match: 4. The CDR3 coding sequence is TGTGCCAGCGGACGGACAGGGGGCTATGGCTACACCTTC. It is translated as CASGRTGGYGYTF.

The chain is built from TRBV7-9 and TRBJ1-3; 7 bases agree with TRBD1. With V trimmed by 4 bases and J by 0 bases, 3 bases remained unmatched. CDR1 is SEHNR and CDR2 is FQNEAQ in the germline V gene (reference sequence). The CDR3 sequence is 15 residues long. The CDR3 bases are TGTGCCAGCAGCTCAACAGGGGTCTCTGGAAACACCATATATTTT. Amino acids: CASSSTGVSGNTIYF.

This clone was detected a few times. V is TRBV11-2 and J is TRBJ1-1, with unresolved D. V lost 5 bases to trimming and J lost 4 bases, with 11 bases between them. Germline CDR1 and CDR2: SGHAT and FQNNGV. This CDR3 is 13 amino acids long. CDR3 coding DNA: TGTGCCAGCAGCCCCCGAGTTGGCACTGAAGCTTTCTTT. This gives the protein CASSPRVGTEAFF.

The chain carries TRBV19 and TRBJ2-3; 12 nucleotides agree with TRBD2. V was pared by 4 bases and J by 6 bases, with 8 bases of the junction left unmatched. Germline CDR1 and CDR2: LNHDA and SQIVND (reference sequence). The CDR3 has 16 amino acids. The DNA of the CDR3 is TGTGCCAGTAGTAGTCTAGCGGGGGGGCCTGGTGATACGCAGTATTTT. Translating it yields CASSSLAGGPGDTQYF.

J is TRBJ2-1 and V is TRBV7-2, with D unclear. V lost 0 bases to trimming and J lost 12 bases, with 9 bases between them. The germline gives CDR1 SGHTA, CDR2 FQGNSA. CDR3 length equals 12 residues. CDR3 residues: CASSLAPGGQFF. CDR3 nucleotide sequence: TGTGCCAGCAGCTTAGCGCCAGGCGGGCAGTTCTTC.

The table lists this clone with a count of one. The V and J genes are TRBV7-3 and TRBJ2-4; 11 bases are a match to TRBD1. The CDR3 spans 14 residues. V gave up 5 bases and J gave up 8 bases; unmatched junction bases: 5. Germline-derived CDR1 and CDR2 are SGHTA and FQGTGA. CDR3 protein: CASSPGTGGHIQYF. The CDR3 DNA is TGTGCCAGCAGCCCCGGGACAGGGGGACACATTCAGTACTTC.

The chain links TRBV7-2 to TRBJ1-3; a possible D gene is TRBD1 (6 bases). Germline values: CDR1 SGHTA, CDR2 FQGNSA. This CDR3 is 17 amino acids long. The V gene lost 4 bases and the J gene lost 0 bases, with 16 bases spanning the gap. The CDR3 DNA is TGTGCCAGCAGCTCCCTTGGGGGGCTCGTCTCTGGAAACACCATATATTTT. As protein: CASSSLGGLVSGNTIYF.

This chain connects TRBV2 to TRBJ2-2; tentatively, D is TRBD1 (6 bases). The CDR3 has 14 residues. V gave up 6 bases and J gave up 3 bases, with 11 bases separating them. Germline assignment: CDR1 SNHLY and CDR2 FYNNEI. DNA for the CDR3: TGTGCCAGCAGGAGGACAGCGGACACCGGGGAGCTGTTTTTT. Translated, it gives CASRRTADTGELFF.